What follows are 23 T cell receptor beta chains derived from one specimen sequenced in a study of blood T cell repertoires in COVID-19. Profiling relied on immunoSEQ multiplex PCR, and the TCRdb table lists in-frame clones only, not all of them. Of about 350,000 clones listed, around nine tenths are singletons. The sequencing input was peripheral blood. All receptors come from a woman aged 65 to 85 with COVID-19, enrolled during active disease.

The chain employs TRBV6-5 and TRBJ1-3; a possible D gene is TRBD1 (5 bases). This CDR3 contains 16 residues. Trimming left V 0 bases short and J 1 base short, with 10 bases between. The germline V gene has CDR1 MNHEY and CDR2 SVGAGI. CDR3 loop: CASSYSPQGSGNTIYF. The CDR3 DNA reads TGTGCCAGCAGTTACTCACCTCAGGGTTCTGGAAACACCATATATTTT.

The chain combines TRBV19 with TRBJ1-1; D may be TRBD1 (5 bases). With 0 bases removed from V and 0 bases from J, the gap between germline ends came to 11 bases. CDR3 size: 16 residues. Germline lookup yields CDR1 LNHDA and CDR2 SQIVND (reference sequence). The DNA of the CDR3 is TGTGCCAGTAGTATAGAGCTACAGGTCATGAACACTGAAGCTTTCTTT. Residues: CASSIELQVMNTEAFF. The full variable domain, in which reference TRBV19 and TRBJ1-1 provide the parts outside the CDR3, is DGGITQSPKYLFRKEGQNVTLSCEQNLNHDAMYWYRQDPGQGLRLIYYSQIVNDFQKGDIAEGYSVSREKKESFPLTVTSAQKNPTAFYLCASSIELQVMNTEAFFGQGTRLTVV.

The CDR3 sequence is CASSDRTVYNEQFF. The CDR3 nucleotides read TGTGCCAGCAGTGATAGGACAGTCTACAATGAGCAGTTCTTC. This rearrangement joins TRBV2 to TRBJ2-1; tentative D call: TRBD1 (6 bases). This CDR3 comprises 14 residues. The germline gives CDR1 SNHLY, CDR2 FYNNEI. V was pared by 3 bases and J by 3 bases, with 9 bases between.

This chain joins TRBV11-2 and TRBJ2-2, with D possibly matching TRBD2 (5 bases). The germline gives CDR1 SGHAT, CDR2 FQNNGV. The CDR3 runs to 16 residues. Trimming shortened V by 2 bases and J by 0 bases, and 10 bases separated the two germline ends. In DNA, the CDR3 is TGTGCCAGCAGCTTAACGGCCGGGGCGAACACCGGGGAGCTGTTTTTT. It encodes CASSLTAGANTGELFF.

J is TRBJ1-2 and V is TRBV6-4; D is unresolved. V was shortened by 2 bases and J by 4 bases, with 11 bases between the two germline ends. Germline V CDR1 and CDR2: MRHNA, SNTAGT. The CDR3 has 14 residues. The DNA for the CDR3 is TGTGCCAGCAGTGACACGCAGGATTCCTATGGCTACACCTTC. Translated, it gives CASSDTQDSYGYTF.

This clone has just one count. The chain joins TRBV27 to TRBJ1-1, with D tentatively TRBD1 (5 bases). The ends were cut back, 5 bases at V and 7 bases at J, with 14 bases in the middle. CDR1 is MNHEY, CDR2 SMNVEV, per germline (reference sequence). This CDR3 has 13 residues. The CDR3 DNA is TGTGCCAGCAGTGGAGCAGGGCTGTTTGAAGCTTTCTTT. Its protein is CASSGAGLFEAFF.

This chain joins TRBV3-1 (or the pseudogene TRBV3-2) and TRBJ1-2; 7 nucleotides match TRBD1. The germline gives CDR1 LGHDT, CDR2 YNNKEL (reference sequence). The CDR3 totals 16 residues. After removal of 5 bases from V and 3 bases from J, the junction contained 12 bases not matched to a gene. In DNA form, the CDR3 reads TGTGCCAGCAGCTCTCGACAGGGTCCGGGGGACTATGGCTACACCTTC. Protein product: CASSSRQGPGDYGYTF.

The chain carries TRBV24-1 and TRBJ2-2; 8 nucleotides match TRBD1. The CDR3 consists of 16 residues. Germline loops: CDR1 KGHDR, CDR2 SFDVKD. Trimming removed 2 bases from V and 1 base from J; junction bases left unmatched: 2. CDR3 protein: CATSDSGTGNTGELFF. The CDR3 DNA follows: TGTGCCACCAGTGATTCAGGGACAGGGAACACCGGGGAGCTGTTTTTT.

The table lists this clone with a count of one. The chain is built from TRBV13 and TRBJ2-7; D possibly corresponds to TRBD1 (5 bases). Between the trimmed V and J ends, which lost 2 bases and 3 bases, there was a span of 17 bases. The CDR3 sequence is 16 residues long. Germline-derived CDR1 and CDR2 are PRHDT and FYEKMQ (reference sequence). The DNA for the CDR3 is TGTGCCAGCAGCTTAAATCAGGGTGGGGCCTTCTACGAGCAGTACTTC. It yields the protein CASSLNQGGAFYEQYF.

The chain joins TRBV27 to TRBJ1-4, with 8 bases fitting TRBD1. Germline-derived CDR1 and CDR2 are MNHEY and SMNVEV (reference sequence). This CDR3 is built from 19 residues. V was clipped by 0 bases and J by 8 bases; unmatched bases: 17. The CDR3 DNA reads as TGTGCCAGCAGTTTATCGAGTCCCGGGACAGGTTTGGAGGGGGAAAAACTGTTTTTT. Protein sequence: CASSLSSPGTGLEGEKLFF.

CDR3 sequence reads: CASSPTRPGLVFLSPYEQYF. The CDR3, as DNA: TGTGCCAGCAGCCCCACACGACCGGGACTAGTTTTTCTATCGCCCTACGAGCAGTACTTC. This chain connects TRBV7-8 to TRBJ2-7; TRBD2 aligns across 8 bases. This CDR3 has 20 amino acids. The V segment lost 5 bases and the J segment 2 bases; nucleotides outside the gene matches: 23. The germline V gene has CDR1 SGHVS and CDR2 FQNEAQ.

This rearrangement joins TRBV7-2 to TRBJ2-7; the match to TRBD1 covers 8 bases. Germline V gene lookup returns CDR1 SGHTA and CDR2 FQGNSA. The CDR3 extends over 13 amino acids. Losses at the gene ends were 6 bases for V and 3 bases for J; bases not matched to a gene: 4. The CDR3 nucleotides read TGTGCCAGCAGTAGAACAGGGGGCTACGAGCAGTACTTC. As protein: CASSRTGGYEQYF.

This clone has only a few counts. The chain joins TRBV5-1 to TRBJ1-1; 7 bases are a match to TRBD1. CDR1 and CDR2 (germline): SGHRS, YFSETQ. This CDR3 is 14 amino acids long. J lost 1 base, V lost 2 bases, and 2 bases had no gene match. CDR3 region: CASSLRQGNTEAFF. The CDR3 coding sequence is TGCGCCAGCAGCTTACGACAGGGGAACACTGAAGCTTTCTTT.

The V and J genes are TRBV7-9 and TRBJ1-6; D gene ambiguous. The CDR3 length is 14 residues. CDR1 and CDR2 from the germline V gene are SEHNR and FQNEAQ (reference sequence). V dropped 3 bases and J dropped 7 bases, with 10 bases sitting between them. In DNA, the CDR3 is TGTGCCAGCAGCTTCCCGGGAGGGAATTCACCCCTCCACTTT. Its protein product is CASSFPGGNSPLHF.

This chain uses TRBV4-3 with TRBJ2-3; 11 bases are shared with TRBD1. The CDR3 spans 16 residues. The junction had 8 bases not matched to a gene; V was cut back by 5 bases and J by 4 bases. Germline V lookup: CDR1 LGHNA, CDR2 YSLEER. The chain's CDR3 is CASSSGQGAPADTQYF. The CDR3 coding sequence is TGCGCCAGCAGCTCCGGACAGGGGGCGCCTGCAGATACGCAGTATTTT.

V usage is TRBV7-2 and J usage is TRBJ1-2, with a possible D match to TRBD1 (5 bases). The germline V gene has CDR1 SGHTA and CDR2 FQGNSA. The CDR3 contains 14 residues. The germline V and J ends were trimmed by 3 bases and 8 bases, with 16 bases remaining between them. The CDR3 reads CASSFEQAARGYTF. The DNA for the CDR3 is TGTGCCAGCAGCTTTGAACAGGCGGCACGAGGCTACACCTTC.

The chain recombines TRBV2 with TRBJ2-3, with 10 bases matching TRBD2. CDR1 is SNHLY, CDR2 FYNNEI, per germline. The V and J ends lost 3 bases and 2 bases, in that order; junction bases with no gene match: 5. The CDR3 runs to 16 residues. The CDR3 bases are TGTGCCAGCAGTGAGGTAGCGGGGGGATTCACAGATACGCAGTATTTT. Residues: CASSEVAGGFTDTQYF.

The V gene is TRBV7-9, the J gene TRBJ1-5, with a weak D call TRBD1 (6 bases). CDR1 is SEHNR, CDR2 FQNEAQ, per germline (reference sequence). The V gene lost 5 bases and the J gene lost 3 bases, with 11 bases spanning the gap. CDR3 length: 14 amino acids. Written as DNA, the CDR3 is TGTGCCAGCAGCCGGACAGAAGACAATCAGCCCCAGCATTTT. It translates to CASSRTEDNQPQHF.

The chain joins TRBV18 to TRBJ2-3; TRBD2 matches at 12 bases. The CDR3 sequence is 16 residues long. J was trimmed by 6 bases and V by 3 bases; bases with no gene match: 7. Per germline, CDR1 KGHSH and CDR2 LQKENI. The chain's CDR3 is CASSPRLAGAGDTQYF. CDR3 sequence (DNA): TGTGCCAGCTCACCGCGACTAGCGGGGGCGGGGGATACGCAGTATTTT.

This clone was seen only once. The chain couples TRBV27 to TRBJ1-2; the D gene is possibly TRBD1 (6 bases). The CDR3 spans 12 residues. From germline, CDR1 is MNHEY and CDR2 SMNVEV (reference sequence). V lost 4 bases and J lost 3, with 6 bases in between. DNA of the CDR3: TGTGCCAGCAGTTCAGGGGACTATGGCTACACCTTC. Translating gives CASSSGDYGYTF.

This rearrangement joins TRBV2 to TRBJ1-1; D is undetermined. Between the trimmed V and J ends, which lost 0 bases and 1 base, there was a span of 9 bases. The CDR3 length is 15 residues. CDR1 and CDR2 from the germline V gene are SNHLY and FYNNEI. The CDR3 DNA follows: TGTGCCAGCAGTGAAGCGAGGGTAGGGAACACTGAAGCTTTCTTT. Amino acid sequence: CASSEARVGNTEAFF.

This chain uses TRBV6-6 with TRBJ2-5; tentatively, D is TRBD2 (6 bases). The CDR3 runs 12 residues. From germline, CDR1 is MNHNY and CDR2 SVGAGI (reference sequence). Trimming took 6 bases from V and 2 from J, leaving 7 bases between them. The chain's CDR3 is CASRSGQETQYF. CDR3 coding DNA: TGTGCCAGCAGAAGCGGGCAAGAGACCCAGTACTTC.

The chain has TRBV7-2 and TRBJ2-1; weak D call: TRBD2 (7 bases). The V gene's germline CDR1 is SGHTA and CDR2 FQGNSA. V was clipped by 2 bases and J by 8 bases, with 16 bases between them. This CDR3 has 15 amino acids. The CDR3 loop reads CASSLSGGLLDEQFF. Written as DNA, the CDR3 is TGTGCCAGCAGCTTATCGGGGGGCCTCTTAGATGAGCAGTTCTTC.